One sample yielded the 2 T cell receptor beta chains listed below, sequenced in a study of blood T cell repertoires in COVID-19. Sequencing was performed with immunoSEQ multiplex PCR; in TCRdb, only in-frame clones are kept and a portion is missing. The top ten clones hold 5.5% to 7% of a sample with approximately 62,000 clones, approximately 80% of them seen once. Input material: peripheral blood. The receptors derive from a woman in her 50s with active or convalescent COVID-19.

The chain has TRBV27 and TRBJ1-6; 10 positions match TRBD1. Germline trimming cut 5 bases from V and 7 bases from J; bases unmatched to any gene: 11. The CDR3 length is 17 residues. Per the germline V gene, CDR1 is MNHEY and CDR2 is SMNVEV (reference sequence). The DNA for the CDR3 is TGTGCCAGCAGTCCACGACAGGGGGCGGCTGTGAATTCACCCCTCCACTTT. Residues: CASSPRQGAAVNSPLHF.

The table lists this clone with a count of one. The chain carries TRBV5-1 and TRBJ2-5; 9 bases align to TRBD1. Trimming at V came to 0 bases and at J to 4 bases, leaving 4 bases not matched to a gene. The germline gives CDR1 SGHRS, CDR2 YFSETQ. There are 15 residues in the CDR3. The CDR3 DNA reads TGCGCCAGCAGCTTGGGGGACAGGGTAGGAGAGACCCAGTACTTC. Amino acids: CASSLGDRVGETQYF.